Listed below are T cell receptor beta chains from one sample, sequenced in a study of Ad26.COV2.S vaccination and SARS-CoV-2 variants. Some clones are missing from TCRdb's copy, which holds only in-frame ones; the method was immunoSEQ multiplex PCR. The sample contains about 330,000 clones, approximately 87% of which appear only once. The source material was peripheral blood, sampled in a trial of Ad26.COV2.S vaccine versus placebo. These receptors all stem from a person between 18 and 60 years old who received the Ad26.COV2.S COVID-19 vaccine or a placebo. The CDR3 runs from the conserved cysteine through the conserved F or W. D genes are given only for firm matches. For some rows the clone size is stated as once, few or many, or as a class when expanded; others skip it.

cdr3_length j_call d_call v_call clone_size cdr3_nt cdr3_aa
17 TRBJ1-2 - TRBV5-8 - TGTGCCAGCAGCCCTACGTTGACTGCCGCCCTGCTTAATGGCTACACCTTC CASSPTLTAALLNGYTF
15 TRBJ2-3 TRBD2 TRBV7-2 - TGTGCCAGCAGCGGTAGCGGGAGAATCACAGATACGCAGTATTTT CASSGSGRITDTQYF
18 TRBJ2-3 - TRBV11-3 - TGTGCCAGCAGCTCCCTCAGGACCTCATTTAAATCTCATACACCTCTCCCATTT CASSSLRTSFKSHTPLPF
14 TRBJ1-2 TRBD1 TRBV2 once TGTGCCAGCAGTCCCCCGGGACAGCTGTATGGCTACACCTTC CASSPPGQLYGYTF
15 TRBJ1-6 TRBD1 TRBV30 once TGTGCCTGGAGCGCACCGGGACAGGGGCATTCACCCCTCCACTTT CAWSAPGQGHSPLHF
13 TRBJ1-1 - TRBV10-3 few TGTGCCATCAGTGTCTTGGGCGGGACTGAAGCTTTCTTT CAISVLGGTEAFF
14 TRBJ1-2 - TRBV28 - TGTGCCAGCAGCACAGGGTTTTGGGTGGATGGCTACACCTTC CASSTGFWVDGYTF
15 TRBJ1-2 TRBD1 TRBV29-1 once TGCAGCGTCAAAGGCCCGGGACAGGCAGACTATGGCTACACCTTC CSVKGPGQADYGYTF
13 TRBJ1-1 TRBD1 TRBV7-6 - TGTGCCAGCAGCTTACAAAACAGGGGCGCAGCTTTCTTT CASSLQNRGAAFF
17 TRBJ1-1 - TRBV4-1 many TGCGCCAGCAGCCCAAGAAGGGTTAGGGAAGAGGACACTGAAGCTTTCTTT CASSPRRVREEDTEAFF
15 TRBJ1-1 TRBD1 TRBV10-3 - TGTGCCATCAAGATAGGGACAGGGGTCAACACTGAAGCTTTCTTT CAIKIGTGVNTEAFF
14 TRBJ2-5 - TRBV27 - TGTGCCAGCAGTCACCTCCAGCTTGGAGAGACCCAGTACTTC CASSHLQLGETQYF
13 TRBJ1-1 - TRBV7-9 few TGTGCCAGCCGGGGGGTGGAAATAACTGAAGCTTTCTTT CASRGVEITEAFF
13 TRBJ1-2 - TRBV23-1 - TGCGCCAGCAGTTTGGGTTTTGACTATGGCTACACCTTC CASSLGFDYGYTF
15 TRBJ1-2 - TRBV6-5 - TGTGCCAGCAGTTACTCGCAGGGACGAGCGGGTGGCTACACCTTC CASSYSQGRAGGYTF
16 TRBJ2-1 TRBD2 TRBV4-3 once TGCGCCAGCAGCCAAACCGGGACTAGCGGGGGGCCGGGGCAGTTCTTC CASSQTGTSGGPGQFF
15 TRBJ2-5 - TRBV3-1/TRBV3-2 - TGTGCCAGCAGAACAGACTGGTCCCCCTCAGAGACCCAGTACTTC CASRTDWSPSETQYF
13 TRBJ2-1 - TRBV7-3 - TGTGCCAGCAGCTCGGACCTTTACAATGAGCAGTTCTTC CASSSDLYNEQFF
18 TRBJ1-3 TRBD1 TRBV13 - TGTGCCAGCAGCTTAGGCCTAGGGGGCGCGGGGAGAGGAAACACCATATATTTT CASSLGLGGAGRGNTIYF
14 TRBJ2-1 - TRBV13 - TGTGCCAGCAGGAAGGGGTCCGGTGGGAATGAGCAGTTCTTC CASRKGSGGNEQFF
13 TRBJ2-7 - TRBV7-2 - TGTGCCAGCGAGCCCGGGACCGGCGCCCCCCCCTACTTC CASEPGTGAPPYF
16 TRBJ2-6 TRBD1 TRBV18 - TGTGCCAGCTCACCAGAGGGGGCTTTTGGGGCCAACGTCCTGACTTTC CASSPEGAFGANVLTF
14 TRBJ1-2 TRBD1 TRBV5-4 - TGTGCCAGCAGCGGCACAGGGGGCGCGTTTGGCTACACCTTC CASSGTGGAFGYTF
11 TRBJ1-2 TRBD1 TRBV29-1 - TGCAGCGTTGTGTGGCAGGGGGATAACACCTTC CSVVWQGDNTF
16 TRBJ2-2 - TRBV7-2 few TGTGCCAGCAGCTTGAGGGCCCAGGGAATAGCCGGGGAGCTGTTTTTT CASSLRAQGIAGELFF
14 TRBJ2-6 - TRBV3-1/TRBV3-2 once TGTGCCAGCAGCCAAGACCCTGGGGCCAACGTCCTGACTTTC CASSQDPGANVLTF
13 TRBJ1-2 - TRBV21-1 - TGTGCCAGCTGGAAGGGCATTTGGGATGGCTACACCTTC CASWKGIWDGYTF
17 TRBJ1-2 TRBD1 TRBV18 - TGTGCCAGCTCACCACCCCTACCACTGGACAGGGGAGGAGGCTACACCTTC CASSPPLPLDRGGGYTF
14 TRBJ2-1 - TRBV30 - TGTGCCTGTCGTGGAGAATCGGGATACAATGAGCAGTTCTTC CACRGESGYNEQFF
11 TRBJ2-7 - TRBV19 - TGTGCCAGTAGTGACTTCTACGAGCAGTACTTC CASSDFYEQYF
15 TRBJ1-1 - TRBV6-5 - TGTGCCAGCAGTTACGGGAGCCGAATGAACACTGAAGCTTTCTTT CASSYGSRMNTEAFF
16 TRBJ1-1 - TRBV7-6 - TGTGCCAGCAGTTACCCGGGGGGCTCGGTGAACACTGAAGCTTTCTTT CASSYPGGSVNTEAFF
15 TRBJ2-3 TRBD2 TRBV19 - TGTGCCAGTAAGGCTGGCGGGAGGGCCGCAGATACGCAGTATTTT CASKAGGRAADTQYF